This TCR beta chain was sequenced during a study of naive and memory T cell subsets. Findings and caveats of the study: Each distinct alpha or beta sequence counts as one clonotype. Over 95% of naive TCR sequences appeared only once, unlike memory subsets. Especially in CD8 cells, naive repertoires contained a few larger clonotypes, possibly CD45RA-re-expressing memory cells.

The CDR3 loop spans 13 amino acids. Both TRBC1 and TRBC2 were covered by a beta constant-region primer of two equimolar oligonucleotides. Four rounds of PCR amplified the ligated cDNA using nested alpha and beta constant-region primers plus SP2. A 12-nucleotide UMI and the SP2 primer were added to the cDNA 3' end by oligonucleotide ligation. One entry per CDR3 protein, called by TCRdb with MiXCR from the UMI-ligation and nested PCR reads. The top ten hold 2.5% to 3.5% of the sample, which has 95,000 to 110,000 distinct CDR3 sequences, around 13% seen once. From the second PCR step, alpha and beta chains were amplified apart. About this clonotype: Its antigen is unknown.

The source material was naive CD8+ T cells from blood. The receptor comes from a human donor in good health. This chain uses TRBV12-3 or TRBV12-4 with TRBJ2-1; 7 bases are shared with TRBD1. CDR3 sequence reads: CCDRAPPDNEQFF. CDR3 DNA: TGTTGTGACAGGGCCCCCCCGGACAATGAGCAGTTCTTC.